The following is a TCR beta chain sequence with its context. This specimen comes from a study of blood T cell repertoires in COVID-19. On the study more broadly: From the United States, Italy and Spain came samples of acute and convalescent COVID-19.

As processed by the authors: Amplified reference gene primers provided the basis for estimating nucleated cell counts. Only in-frame clones appear in the TCRdb table, and some are missing; sequencing was by immunoSEQ multiplex PCR. The DNA gave D and trimming, while V, J and clone size come from that table. The sample contains 250,000 to 350,000 clones, roughly 90% of which appear only once. CDR3 length equals 14 residues. Germline V gene sequence: CDR1 SNHLY, CDR2 FYNNEI. V lost 6 bases, J lost 1 base, and 11 bases lay in between. Material: peripheral blood. The sequence derives from a woman in her twenties or thirties with COVID-19, enrolled during active disease. J is TRBJ2-3 and V is TRBV2; D is perhaps TRBD1 (5 bases). CDR3: CASSAIGGTDTQYF. CDR3 coding DNA: TGTGCCAGCAGCGCTATAGGGGGCACAGATACGCAGTATTTT.